The 31 T cell receptor beta chains below come from one sample, sequenced in a study of CD8+ T cells in alopecia areata. Following extraction, RNA underwent reverse transcription to cDNA, which served as the sequencing template. Generated by immunoSEQ multiplex PCR, the TCRdb table keeps only in-frame clones and is missing some. The table lists about 150,000 clones, approximately 65% of them singletons. As to treatment: oral pan-JAK inhibitor, 5-10 mg twice daily. Material: CD4+ T cells sorted from blood, obtained at week 4, from a patient treated with tofacitinib. These receptor sequences come from a human donor with alopecia areata.

This clone appeared a single time. The gene calls are TRBV27 and TRBJ2-5; D not certain. V lost 7 bases to trimming and J lost 0 bases, with 9 bases between them. Germline CDR1 and CDR2: MNHEY and SMNVEV (reference sequence). The CDR3 sequence is 13 residues long. CDR3 DNA: TGTGCCAGCAAACAGCCCAACCAAGAGACCCAGTACTTC. Amino acid sequence: CASKQPNQETQYF.

The chain combines TRBV5-4 with TRBJ2-1, with 11 nucleotides matching TRBD2. Losses at the gene ends were 4 bases for V and 7 bases for J; bases not matched to a gene: 10. This CDR3 comprises 16 residues. Germline assignment: CDR1 SGHNT and CDR2 YYREEE (reference sequence). CDR3 bases: TGTGCCAGCAGCGTCGGGGGACTAGCGGTAGGAAATGAGCAGTTCTTC. Encoded protein: CASSVGGLAVGNEQFF.

The gene calls are TRBV4-1 and TRBJ1-2; D possibly corresponds to TRBD1 (5 bases). V was clipped by 0 bases and J by 4 bases, with 15 bases between them. Germline V CDR1 and CDR2: MGHRA, YSYEKL. The length of the CDR3 is 16 residues. The CDR3 loop is CASSQDLGLGGYGYTF. The CDR3 DNA reads as TGCGCCAGCAGCCAAGATTTGGGCCTCGGGGGCTATGGCTACACCTTC.

The J gene is TRBJ2-7, the V gene TRBV7-9; D may match TRBD1 or TRBD2 (5 bases each). The CDR3 length is 13 residues. CDR1 is SEHNR and CDR2 is FQNEAQ in the germline V gene (reference sequence). Trimming left V 1 base short and J 7 bases short, with 11 bases between. The CDR3 sequence: CASSLDGTREQYF. Written as DNA, the CDR3 is TGTGCCAGCAGCTTAGACGGGACCCGGGAGCAGTACTTC.

The V call is TRBV4-3, the J call TRBJ1-6, with D maybe TRBD1 (5 bases). The germline V and J ends were trimmed by 3 bases and 0 bases, with 12 bases remaining between them. The germline CDR1 and CDR2 sequences are LGHNA and YSLEER. The CDR3 is 17 residues long. Here the CDR3 DNA reads TGCGCCAGCAGCCAGGCCCGACAGAGCTCCTATAATTCACCCCTCCACTTT. It specifies CASSQARQSSYNSPLHF.

V is TRBV14 and J is TRBJ1-6; possible D gene TRBD1, 5 bases. V lost 7 bases and J 5 bases, leaving 15 bases between the germline ends. Per the germline V gene, CDR1 is SGHDN and CDR2 is FVKESK. The CDR3 contains 15 residues. The CDR3 loop is CASTSKGLDNSPLHF. The CDR3, as DNA: TGTGCCAGCACCTCGAAGGGGTTGGATAATTCACCCCTCCACTTT.

CDR3 sequence reads: CASRVTGGTEAFF. The CDR3 DNA sequence: TGTGCCAGCAGGGTGACAGGGGGCACTGAAGCTTTCTTT. The chain combines TRBV6-6 with TRBJ1-1, with 9 bases that match TRBD1. The CDR3 has 13 residues. With V trimmed by 6 bases and J by 4 bases, 3 bases remained unmatched. Looked up from germline, CDR1 is MNHNY and CDR2 is SVGAGI (reference sequence).

V is TRBV30 and J is TRBJ1-1, with D maybe TRBD1 (6 bases). Germline V gives CDR1 GTSNPN, CDR2 SVGIG (reference sequence). This CDR3 spans 12 amino acids. The V gene lost 5 bases and the J gene lost 1 base, with 8 bases spanning the gap. Written as DNA, the CDR3 is TGTGCCTGGGGACAGAGGAACACTGAAGCTTTCTTT. Its protein is CAWGQRNTEAFF.

V gene TRBV7-9 combines with J gene TRBJ1-2, with TRBD1 identical over 9 bases. Germline V gene data show CDR1 as SEHNR and CDR2 as FQNEAQ (reference sequence). This CDR3 contains 15 residues. The V segment lost 5 bases and the J segment 2 bases; nucleotides outside the gene matches: 6. The CDR3 DNA is TGTGCCAGCAGCCAATCCGGACAGGGGAACTATGGCTACACCTTC. Its translation: CASSQSGQGNYGYTF. Looking up the rest from reference TRBV7-9 and TRBJ1-2 gives the full variable domain: DTGVSQNPRHKITKRGQNVTFRCDPISEHNRLYWYRQTLGQGPEFLTYFQNEAQLEKSRLLSDRFSAERPKGSFSTLEIQRTEQGDSAMYLCASSQSGQGNYGYTFGSGTRLTVV.

The chain couples TRBV5-6 to TRBJ1-2; maybe TRBD1 (5 bases). The V end lost 3 bases, the J end lost 0 bases, and 18 bases lay between the germline ends. The CDR3 is 17 residues long. In germline, CDR1 is SGHDT, CDR2 YYEEEE. CDR3 amino acids: CASSSLVEWGANYGYTF. The CDR3, as DNA: TGTGCCAGCAGCTCGCTGGTCGAATGGGGCGCTAACTATGGCTACACCTTC.

V gene TRBV15 combines with J gene TRBJ2-2; tentative D call: TRBD1 (6 bases). This CDR3 region has 15 residues. Trimming pared 5 bases from V and 3 bases from J, leaving 13 bases between. The germline gives CDR1 LNHNV, CDR2 YYDKDF (reference sequence). The CDR3 DNA follows: TGTGCCACCAGCCTAGATAACAGGGACACCGGGGAGCTGTTTTTT. It is translated as CATSLDNRDTGELFF.

This clone was seen more than once but under ten times. The sample contains more than one DNA sequence encoding this CDR3. J is TRBJ1-1 and V is TRBV6-5; D remains unclear. In germline, CDR1 is MNHEY, CDR2 SVGAGI. This CDR3 is built from 14 residues. With 3 bases removed from V and 1 base from J, the gap between germline ends came to 9 bases. The DNA of the CDR3 is TGTGCCAGCAGTTATGGCAGCGCGAACACTGAAGCTTTCTTT. Protein product: CASSYGSANTEAFF.

In regard to this clone: This sample includes further DNA sequences coding for the same CDR3. V usage is TRBV7-9 and J usage is TRBJ2-5, with unresolved D. Germline V gives CDR1 SEHNR, CDR2 FQNEAQ (reference sequence). V shed 5 bases and J shed 1 base, with 5 bases lying between them. The CDR3 has 12 amino acids. CDR3 amino acids: CASSRTQETQYF. For the CDR3, the DNA is TGTGCCAGCAGCCGCACCCAAGAGACCCAGTACTTC.

The V and J genes are TRBV5-4 and TRBJ2-3; 9 positions agree with TRBD1. Germline V gene lookup returns CDR1 SGHNT and CDR2 YYREEE (reference sequence). This CDR3 region has 15 residues. Unmatched junction bases numbered 6, after V lost 3 bases and J lost 4 bases. This CDR3 reads CASSSTGGSADTQYF. The DNA for the CDR3 is TGTGCCAGCAGCTCGACAGGGGGTTCCGCAGATACGCAGTATTTT.

This chain joins TRBV10-3 and TRBJ1-5, with 8 bases that match TRBD1. This CDR3 region has 15 residues. Trimming at V came to 2 bases and at J to 7 bases, leaving 7 bases not matched to a gene. Germline CDR1 reads ENHRY; CDR2 reads SYGVKD. For the CDR3, the DNA is TGTGCCATCAGTGAGGATATAGGACAGGGCCAGCCCCAGCATTTT. Its protein is CAISEDIGQGQPQHF.

The chain joins TRBV5-1 to TRBJ2-5; 10 positions match TRBD2. Germline loops: CDR1 SGHRS, CDR2 YFSETQ. There are 14 residues in the CDR3. V trimming: 3 bases; J trimming: 5 bases; junction bases outside the gene matches: 4. The DNA of the CDR3 is TGCGCCAGCAGCTCTAGCGGGGGCCAGGAGACCCAGTACTTC. Encoded protein: CASSSSGGQETQYF.

This clone was recorded a few times. The rearrangement uses TRBV11-2 and TRBJ2-5, with D perhaps matching TRBD1 (5 bases). Germline CDR1 is SGHAT and CDR2 is FQNNGV. This CDR3 contains 13 residues. Trimming took 0 bases from V and 4 from J, leaving 6 bases between them. CDR3 coding DNA: TGTGCCAGCAGCTTAGAAGGGGTAGAGACCCAGTACTTC. As protein: CASSLEGVETQYF.

The V and J genes are TRBV9 and TRBJ1-2; weak D call: TRBD1 (5 bases). V lost 7 bases and J lost 0, with 7 bases in between. This CDR3 is built from 12 residues. In germline, CDR1 is SGDLS, CDR2 YYNGEE. CDR3 coding DNA: TGTGCCAGCGGGGGAACTAACTATGGCTACACCTTC. This codes for CASGGTNYGYTF.

The chain employs TRBV7-2 and TRBJ1-4; D call uncertain. This CDR3 has 16 amino acids. Trimming removed 5 bases at V and 5 bases at J, with 18 bases between. Per germline, CDR1 SGHTA and CDR2 FQGNSA. The CDR3 bases are TGTGCCAGCAGCCCGGAACCCGGGAGGATGAATGAAAAACTGTTTTTT. Translated, it gives CASSPEPGRMNEKLFF.

The chain couples TRBV6-5 to TRBJ2-6; the D is unclear. Germline V lookup: CDR1 MNHEY, CDR2 SVGAGI. V lost 6 bases and J 2 bases, leaving 5 bases between the germline ends. The length of the CDR3 is 13 residues. CDR3 in DNA: TGTGCCAGCAGCCAGCCTGGGGCCAACGTCCTGACTTTC. Its translation: CASSQPGANVLTF.

This clone was seen once. J is TRBJ2-5 and V is TRBV7-8; possible D gene TRBD1, 6 bases. In germline, CDR1 is SGHVS, CDR2 FQNEAQ. This CDR3 region has 14 residues. V gave up 5 bases and J gave up 3 bases, with 13 bases separating them. For the CDR3, the DNA is TGTGCCAGCAGCCCGGGACACCTAGAAGAGACCCAGTACTTC. This codes for CASSPGHLEETQYF.

The V and J genes are TRBV7-2 and TRBJ2-3; 7 bases are a match to TRBD2. Trimming removed 5 bases from V and 5 bases from J; junction bases left unmatched: 7. The germline gives CDR1 SGHTA, CDR2 FQGNSA. The CDR3 is 14 residues long. Here the CDR3 reads CASSPGGGGDTQYF. Here the CDR3 DNA reads TGTGCCAGCAGCCCAGGCGGGGGAGGAGATACGCAGTATTTT. Full variable domain (remainder filled in from reference TRBV7-2 and TRBJ2-3): GAGVSQSPSNKVTEKGKDVELRCDPISGHTALYWYRQSLGQGLEFLIYFQGNSAPDKSGLPSDRFSAERTGGSVSTLTIQRTQQEDSAVYLCASSPGGGGDTQYFGPGTRLTVL.

The chain joins TRBV9 to TRBJ2-3; 8 nucleotides align to TRBD1. The CDR3 consists of 15 residues. Germline loops: CDR1 SGDLS, CDR2 YYNGEE. V gave up 1 base and J gave up 6 bases; unmatched junction bases: 7. CDR3 sequence reads: CASSVLDRGVDTQYF. The CDR3 DNA reads TGTGCCAGCAGCGTACTCGACAGGGGAGTTGATACGCAGTATTTT.

The genes are TRBV12-5 and TRBJ1-6; possibly TRBD1 for D (6 bases). The length of the CDR3 is 14 residues. Germline lookup yields CDR1 LGHNT and CDR2 FRNRAP. Trimming took off 6 bases at V and 6 bases at J, with 12 bases between the two ends. CDR3 DNA: TGTGCTAGTGGGCCGGACAGTGTTAATTCACCCCTCCACTTT. Translated: CASGPDSVNSPLHF.

The chain is built from TRBV29-1 and TRBJ1-6; D not certain. Trimming took 7 bases from V and 6 from J, leaving 16 bases between them. From germline, CDR1 is SQVTM and CDR2 ANQGSEA. This CDR3 is built from 14 residues. The CDR3 loop reads CSASHGSANSPLHF. The CDR3 DNA follows: TGCAGCGCGTCCCACGGATCCGCTAATTCACCCCTCCACTTT.

The V call is TRBV5-1, the J call TRBJ1-1; 7 bases are a match to TRBD1. J gave up 3 bases and V 1 base, and 6 bases lay outside the gene matches. The CDR3 extends over 15 amino acids. In germline, CDR1 is SGHRS, CDR2 YFSETQ. CDR3 in amino acids: CASSLREGAYTEAFF. CDR3 DNA sequence: TGCGCCAGCAGCTTGAGAGAGGGGGCTTACACTGAAGCTTTCTTT.

This chain connects TRBV5-6 to TRBJ1-5; TRBD1 agrees at 9 bases. The CDR3 spans 14 residues. The germline V gene has CDR1 SGHDT and CDR2 YYEEEE. The V and J ends lost 4 bases and 9 bases, in that order; junction bases with no gene match: 8. This CDR3 is CASSIDRGLPPQHF. The CDR3 bases are TGTGCCAGCAGCATAGACAGGGGGTTACCGCCCCAGCATTTT.

The chain recombines TRBV7-6 with TRBJ2-6; D perhaps matches TRBD1 (6 bases). This CDR3 is built from 17 residues. Germline CDR1 is SGHVS and CDR2 is FNYEAQ. Between the trimmed V and J ends, which lost 4 bases and 0 bases, there was a span of 13 bases. The CDR3 coding sequence is TGTGCCAGCAGCTCAAGGACAGAAACCTCTGGGGCCAACGTCCTGACTTTC. Translating it yields CASSSRTETSGANVLTF.

There are a few counts of this clone. V usage is TRBV30 and J usage is TRBJ2-1, with D possibly matching TRBD2 (6 bases). With 2 bases removed from V and 0 bases from J, the gap between germline ends came to 11 bases. The length of the CDR3 is 15 residues. CDR1 GTSNPN and CDR2 SVGIG come from the germline V gene (reference sequence). In DNA, the CDR3 is TGTGCCTGGAGTATGTTCGGGGGCTCCTACAATGAGCAGTTCTTC. This sequence encodes CAWSMFGGSYNEQFF.

The chain recombines TRBV5-1 with TRBJ2-2; the D call may be TRBD1 or TRBD2 (6 bases each). CDR1 and CDR2 (germline): SGHRS, YFSETQ. This CDR3 has 15 amino acids. Deletions cut 0 bases from V and 4 bases from J, with 10 bases between. CDR3 region: CASSLDGGRTGELFF. The CDR3 DNA reads as TGCGCCAGCAGCTTGGACGGGGGCCGCACCGGGGAGCTGTTTTTT. The whole variable domain, remainder taken from reference TRBV5-1 and TRBJ2-2, is KAGVTQTPRYLIKTRGQQVTLSCSPISGHRSVSWYQQTPGQGLQFLFEYFSETQRNKGNFPGRFSGRQFSNSRSEMNVSTLELGDSALYLCASSLDGGRTGELFFGEGSRLTVL.

This clone was observed a few times. This chain uses TRBV7-9 with TRBJ2-4, with D possibly called TRBD1 or TRBD2 (6 bases each). Germline loops: CDR1 SEHNR, CDR2 FQNEAQ (reference sequence). This CDR3 is built from 16 residues. The V and J ends lost 5 bases and 1 base respectively, with 15 bases between them. This CDR3 reads CASSPTTGGAKNIQYF. CDR3 DNA sequence: TGTGCCAGCAGCCCAACCACCGGGGGCGCCAAAAACATTCAGTACTTC. The complete variable domain, with remaining parts taken from reference TRBV7-9 and TRBJ2-4, reads DTGVSQNPRHKITKRGQNVTFRCDPISEHNRLYWYRQTLGQGPEFLTYFQNEAQLEKSRLLSDRFSAERPKGSFSTLEIQRTEQGDSAMYLCASSPTTGGAKNIQYFGAGTRLSVL.